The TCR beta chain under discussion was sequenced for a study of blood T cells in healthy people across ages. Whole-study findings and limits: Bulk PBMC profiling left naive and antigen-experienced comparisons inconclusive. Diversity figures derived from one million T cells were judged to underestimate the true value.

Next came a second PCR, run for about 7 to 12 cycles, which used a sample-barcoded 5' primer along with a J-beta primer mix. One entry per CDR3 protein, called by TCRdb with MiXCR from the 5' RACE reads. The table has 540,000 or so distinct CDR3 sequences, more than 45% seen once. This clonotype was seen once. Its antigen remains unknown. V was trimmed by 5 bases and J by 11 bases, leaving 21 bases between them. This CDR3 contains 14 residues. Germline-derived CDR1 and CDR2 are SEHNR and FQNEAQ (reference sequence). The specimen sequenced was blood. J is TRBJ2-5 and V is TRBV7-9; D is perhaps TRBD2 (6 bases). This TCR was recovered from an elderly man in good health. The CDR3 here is CASSPRAGSGEQYF. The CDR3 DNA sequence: TGTGCCAGCAGCCCAAGGGCGGGATCGGGTGAGCAGTACTTC.